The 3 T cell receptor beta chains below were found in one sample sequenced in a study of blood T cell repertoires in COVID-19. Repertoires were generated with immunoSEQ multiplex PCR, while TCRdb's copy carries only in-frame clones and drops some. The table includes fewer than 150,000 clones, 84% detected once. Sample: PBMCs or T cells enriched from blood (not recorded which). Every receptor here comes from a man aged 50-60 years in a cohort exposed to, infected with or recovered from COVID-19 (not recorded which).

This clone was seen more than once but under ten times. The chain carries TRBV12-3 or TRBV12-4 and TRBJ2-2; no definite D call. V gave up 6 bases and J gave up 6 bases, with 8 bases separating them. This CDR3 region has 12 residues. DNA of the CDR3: TGTGCCAGCAGGCCGAGGCCCGGGGAGCTGTTTTTT. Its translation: CASRPRPGELFF.

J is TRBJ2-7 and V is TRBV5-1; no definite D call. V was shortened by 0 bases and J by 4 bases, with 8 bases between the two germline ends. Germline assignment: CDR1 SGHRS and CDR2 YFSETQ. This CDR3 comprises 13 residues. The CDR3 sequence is CASSLGPRYEQYF. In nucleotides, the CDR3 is TGCGCCAGCAGCTTGGGGCCGCGGTACGAGCAGTACTTC.

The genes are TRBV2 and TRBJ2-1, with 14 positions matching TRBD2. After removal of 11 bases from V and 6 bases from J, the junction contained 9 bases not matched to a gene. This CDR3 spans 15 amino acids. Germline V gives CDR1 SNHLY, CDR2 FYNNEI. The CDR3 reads CACRLAGGFGNEQFF. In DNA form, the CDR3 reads TGTGCCTGTAGACTAGCGGGAGGGTTCGGCAATGAGCAGTTCTTC.